These T cell receptor beta chains were read from a single sample in a study of neurological immune-mediated disorders. TCRdb fed the 5' RACE reads into MiXCR, producing one record per CDR3 protein. Of tens of thousands of distinct CDR3 sequences listed, less than 5.5% are singletons. The sample taken for sequencing was PBMCs. Receptors originate from a man aged 18 to 30 with multiple sclerosis. Both conserved end residues are part of each CDR3. D genes are given only for firm matches. Only part of the rows carry a size: once, few, many, or a class if the clone is expanded.

. | TRBJ1-2 | many | TRBV12-3/TRBV12-4 | TGTGCCAGCAGTTTGGGGGAGAACTATGGCTACACCTTC | CASSLGENYGYTF
. | TRBJ2-7 | many | TRBV12-5 | TGTGCTAGTGGTTTGGTACTTCGTCCAGGGGTCTACGAGCAGTACTTC | CASGLVLRPGVYEQYF
TRBD1 | TRBJ2-7 | many | TRBV27 | TGTGCCAGCAGTTCCCACAGGGGCTCCTACGAGCAGTACTTC | CASSSHRGSYEQYF
. | TRBJ2-1 | many | TRBV24-1 | TGTGCCACCAGTGATTTTAACAGGAATGAGCAGTTCTTC | CATSDFNRNEQFF
TRBD1 | TRBJ2-2 | many | TRBV15 | TGTGCCACCAGCAGAGACCCCCCGGGACAGGGCCAATTAACCGGGGAGCTGTTTTTT | CATSRDPPGQGQLTGELFF
. | TRBJ2-3 | many | TRBV28 | TGTGCCAGCCATGAGGGATCAGATACGCAGTATTTT | CASHEGSDTQYF
. | TRBJ1-4 | many | TRBV6-2/TRBV6-3 | TGTGCCAGCAGTCCCCCGAGCGGGTTCTCAATTTTT | CASSPPSGFSIF
. | TRBJ2-6 | . | TRBV10-3 | TGTGCCATCAGTGACAATCTGTCTGGGGCCAAAGTCCTGACTTTC | CAISDNLSGAKVLTF
TRBD2 | TRBJ2-7 | many | TRBV7-2 | TGTGCCAGCAAAAATCCTAGCGGCTCCTACGAGCAGTACTTC | CASKNPSGSYEQYF
. | TRBJ1-5 | many | TRBV30 | TGTGCCTGGAGTGCACAGGGTACTCAGCCCCAGCATTTT | CAWSAQGTQPQHF
. | TRBJ2-1 | many | TRBV5-6 | TGTGCCAGCAGCTTGGGCGTTCGAGAGCAGTTCTTC | CASSLGVREQFF
. | TRBJ1-5 | many | TRBV28 | TGTGCCAGCAAGCGGGCCCCGTACCAGCCCCAGAATTTT | CASKRAPYQPQNF
. | TRBJ2-7 | many | TRBV4-2 | TGTGCCAGCAGCCACCCCGCCAGGGGCCTTGGGGAGCAGTACTTC | CASSHPARGLGEQYF
. | TRBJ1-1 | many | TRBV13 | TGTGCCAGCAGCTGTGCTACTGAGTTTTTGGGGGAGACTGAAGCTTTCTTT | CASSCATEFLGETEAFF
. | TRBJ1-5 | many | TRBV12-3/TRBV12-4 | TGTGCCAGCAGCCCCGCGGGGTGGGATCAGCCCCAGCATTTT | CASSPAGWDQPQHF
. | TRBJ2-7 | many | TRBV12-3/TRBV12-4 | TGTGCCAGCAGCGCAGGGCTCTCCTACGAGCAGTACTTC | CASSAGLSYEQYF
. | TRBJ1-1 | many | TRBV9 | TGTGCCAGCAGCACCCAAGACTGGGACACTGAAGCTTTCTTT | CASSTQDWDTEAFF
. | TRBJ1-1 | many | TRBV5-1 | TGCGCCAGCAGCTTGGATACGAACACTGAAGCTTTCTTT | CASSLDTNTEAFF
. | TRBJ2-1 | many | TRBV20-1 | TGCAGTGCCTCCCGGGGTAGCTCCTACAATGAGCAGTTCTTC | CSASRGSSYNEQFF
. | TRBJ2-2 | many | TRBV2 | TGTGCCAGCAGTGAAACTCCCACCGGGGAGCTGTTTTTT | CASSETPTGELFF
. | TRBJ2-2 | . | TRBV5-1 | TGCGCCTTAATCAGGGAGGAGTCCGGGGAGCTGTTTTTT | CALIREESGELFF
TRBD1 | TRBJ1-3 | many | TRBV7-8 | TGTGCCAGCAGCTTAGGGACAGGGGCTGGAAACACCATATATTTT | CASSLGTGAGNTIYF